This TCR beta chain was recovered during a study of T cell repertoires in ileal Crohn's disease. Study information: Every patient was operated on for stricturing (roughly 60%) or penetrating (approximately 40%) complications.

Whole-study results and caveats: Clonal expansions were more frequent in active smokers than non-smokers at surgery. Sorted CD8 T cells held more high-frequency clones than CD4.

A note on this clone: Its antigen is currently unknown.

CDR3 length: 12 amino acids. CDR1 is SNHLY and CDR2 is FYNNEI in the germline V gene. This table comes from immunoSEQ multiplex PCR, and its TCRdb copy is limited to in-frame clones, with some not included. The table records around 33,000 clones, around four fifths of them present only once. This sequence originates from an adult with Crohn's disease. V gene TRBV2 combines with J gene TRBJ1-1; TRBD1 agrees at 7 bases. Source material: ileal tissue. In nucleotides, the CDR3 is TGTGCACCTTACAGGGGGAACACTGAAGCTTTCTTT. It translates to CAPYRGNTEAFF.